This entry lists 18 T cell receptor beta chains sequenced from one sample in a study of T-cell reconstitution after alpha-beta-depleted transplantation in children. The TCRbeta library incorporated unique molecular identifiers. TCRdb re-analysed the PCR reads in MiXCR, keeping a single row per CDR3 protein. The repertoire has around 300,000 distinct CDR3 sequences, roughly 25% of them found once; the top ten carry approximately 11%. The sequencing used PBMCs, mostly from graft donor cells, collected 180 days after TCRalphabeta/CD19-depleted stem cell transplant. The source of these receptors is a male patient younger than 18 who had a stem cell transplant for acute lymphoblastic leukemia, so the T cells may come from the graft donor.

The chain uses TRBV10-2 and TRBJ1-1; no reliable D call. CDR3 length: 13 residues. CDR1 is WSHSY and CDR2 is SAAADI in the germline V gene. The V and J ends lost 2 bases and 6 bases respectively, with 10 bases between them. CDR3 residues: CASSERQAPEAFF. CDR3 nucleotides: TGCGCCAGCAGTGAGAGGCAGGCCCCTGAAGCTTTCTTT.

This clonotype showed up just a few times. A junction boundary mismatches the germline segment, possibly from a read error. The chain uses TRBV20-1 and TRBJ2-7; unclear D gene. Germline V gene data show CDR1 as DFQATT and CDR2 as SNEGSKA (reference sequence). The CDR3 spans 15 residues. CDR3 sequence: CSASLRAPSPYEQYF. The CDR3, as DNA: TGCAGCGCTAGTCTTCGGGCACCTTCCCCCTACGAGCAGTACTTC.

This chain joins TRBV6-1 and TRBJ2-1; 7 bases agree with TRBD2. The CDR3 covers 17 residues. CDR1 is MNHNS, CDR2 SASEGT, per germline. V was pared by 3 bases and J by 5 bases, with 13 bases of the junction left unmatched. The CDR3 loop reads CASSDGGFHRLHNEQFF. CDR3 nucleotide sequence: TGTGCCAGCAGTGACGGGGGGTTCCACCGCCTCCACAATGAGCAGTTCTTC.

The chain links TRBV11-2 to TRBJ2-1, with TRBD2 matching 8 bases. The germline V gene encodes CDR1 SGHAT and CDR2 FQNNGV. This CDR3 contains 15 residues. J gave up 10 bases and V 1 base, and 9 bases lay outside the gene matches. The CDR3 protein is CASSLGSGGVWEQFF. CDR3 in DNA: TGTGCCAGCAGCTTAGGTTCGGGGGGGGTGTGGGAGCAGTTCTTC. Looking up the rest from reference TRBV11-2 and TRBJ2-1 gives the full variable domain: EAGVAQSPRYKIIEKRQSVAFWCNPISGHATLYWYQQILGQGPKLLIQFQNNGVVDDSQLPKDRFSAERLKGVDSTLKIQPAKLEDSAVYLCASSLGSGGVWEQFFGPGTRLTVL.

The table lists this clonotype with a few counts. The chain recombines TRBV5-1 with TRBJ2-7; D possibly corresponds to TRBD2 (5 bases). CDR3 size: 15 residues. Per the germline V gene, CDR1 is SGHRS and CDR2 is YFSETQ. Trimming pared 5 bases from V and 3 bases from J, leaving 18 bases between. CDR3 protein: CASRLEGKFIYEQYF. In DNA, the CDR3 is TGCGCCAGCAGGCTCGAGGGAAAGTTCATCTACGAGCAGTACTTC. The entire variable domain, with the rest obtained from reference TRBV5-1 and TRBJ2-7, is as follows: KAGVTQTPRYLIKTRGQQVTLSCSPISGHRSVSWYQQTPGQGLQFLFEYFSETQRNKGNFPGRFSGRQFSNSRSEMNVSTLELGDSALYLCASRLEGKFIYEQYFGPGTRLTVT.

This clonotype appeared a few times. The chain combines TRBV7-8 with TRBJ2-6, with unresolved D. Germline loops: CDR1 SGHVS, CDR2 FQNEAQ. Trimming shortened V by 7 bases and J by 0 bases, and 16 bases separated the two germline ends. This CDR3 contains 17 residues. In nucleotides, the CDR3 is TGTGCCAGCACCCGAAGATCCGCCGACTCTGGGGCCAACGTCCTGACTTTC. Translation gives CASTRRSADSGANVLTF.

This chain links TRBV19 with TRBJ2-5; TRBD2 agrees at 14 bases. The germline CDR1 and CDR2 sequences are LNHDA and SQIVND (reference sequence). The CDR3 has 17 residues. The ends lost 5 bases at V and 5 bases at J; junction bases unmatched: 10. The CDR3 DNA reads as TGTGCCAGTAGTCTCGGACTAGCGGGAGGATGGGTGGAGACCCAGTACTTC. Translating gives CASSLGLAGGWVETQYF.

V usage is TRBV4-1 and J usage is TRBJ2-3; the match to TRBD1 covers 7 bases. There are 14 residues in the CDR3. The V gene's germline CDR1 is MGHRA and CDR2 YSYEKL. V trimming: 1 base; J trimming: 4 bases; junction bases outside the gene matches: 2. CDR3 bases: TGCGCCAGCAGCCAAGGGGGGACAGCAGATACGCAGTATTTT. Protein sequence: CASSQGGTADTQYF.

CDR3 loop: CASSLEGIGGLSEQYF. In DNA, the CDR3 is TGCGCCAGCAGCTTGGAAGGTATCGGGGGTTTGAGCGAGCAGTACTTC. V and J are TRBV5-1 and TRBJ2-7, with D possibly TRBD2 on 6 matching bases. Trimming removed 0 bases at V and 6 bases at J, with 19 bases between. The CDR3 has 16 residues. The germline CDR1 and CDR2 sequences are SGHRS and YFSETQ.

The chain couples TRBV5-1 to TRBJ1-1, with unresolved D. The V end lost 0 bases, the J end lost 11 bases, and 2 bases lay between the germline ends. The CDR3 is 9 residues long. Germline V gene sequence: CDR1 SGHRS, CDR2 YFSETQ. CDR3 bases: TGCGCCAGCAGCTTGGAGGCTTTCTTT. This sequence encodes CASSLEAFF. The full variable domain, rest sourced from reference TRBV5-1 and TRBJ1-1, is KAGVTQTPRYLIKTRGQQVTLSCSPISGHRSVSWYQQTPGQGLQFLFEYFSETQRNKGNFPGRFSGRQFSNSRSEMNVSTLELGDSALYLCASSLEAFFGQGTRLTVV.

J is TRBJ2-2 and V is TRBV27; 8 nucleotides line up with TRBD2. There are 16 residues in the CDR3. V shed 8 bases and J 1 base; nucleotides not matched to a gene: 9. Looked up from germline, CDR1 is MNHEY and CDR2 is SMNVEV (reference sequence). For the CDR3, the DNA is TGTGCCAGCCAAGGACTAGCCCTAGGGAACACCGGGGAGCTGTTTTTT. Translated, it gives CASQGLALGNTGELFF.

The rearrangement links TRBV4-1 to TRBJ2-2, with 10 bases matching TRBD2. The ends lost 3 bases at V and 5 bases at J; junction bases unmatched: 9. Per the germline V gene, CDR1 is MGHRA and CDR2 is YSYEKL. The CDR3 is 17 amino acids. CDR3 in amino acids: CASSQVKTSGVTGELFF. In DNA form, the CDR3 reads TGCGCCAGCAGCCAGGTTAAAACTAGCGGGGTAACCGGGGAGCTGTTTTTT.

This clonotype has just a few counts. V usage is TRBV11-2 and J usage is TRBJ2-7; 12 bases align to TRBD2. CDR3 length: 20 amino acids. Germline V gene data show CDR1 as SGHAT and CDR2 as FQNNGV. The junction had 12 bases not matched to a gene; V was cut back by 0 bases and J by 0 bases. The CDR3 DNA reads as TGTGCCAGCAGCTTAGAGCAGGTCACTAGCGGGAGGCCCGGCTCCTACGAGCAGTACTTC. This sequence encodes CASSLEQVTSGRPGSYEQYF.

The gene calls are TRBV24-1 and TRBJ2-1, with TRBD2 matching 8 bases. CDR1 KGHDR and CDR2 SFDVKD come from the germline V gene. Trimming cost V 4 bases and J 6 bases; bases outside gene matches: 13. The CDR3 runs to 17 residues. CDR3 bases: TGTGCCACCAGTGACCCCTTGGGGAGCGGGAGTATCAATGAGCAGTTCTTC. It is translated as CATSDPLGSGSINEQFF.

The chain links TRBV20-1 to TRBJ2-7; perhaps TRBD1 as D (8 bases). The germline CDR1 and CDR2 sequences are DFQATT and SNEGSKA (reference sequence). This CDR3 is 14 amino acids long. V lost 2 bases and J 1 base, leaving 12 bases between the germline ends. The CDR3 sequence is CSARYRGGSYEQYF. CDR3 nucleotide sequence: TGCAGTGCTAGATACAGGGGGGGATCCTACGAGCAGTACTTC.

This clonotype was observed a handful of times. V usage is TRBV28 and J usage is TRBJ1-1; 7 nucleotides align to TRBD1. The trim removed 6 bases at V and 3 bases at J, leaving 13 bases unmatched. CDR1 and CDR2 (germline): MDHEN, SYDVKM. CDR3 size: 16 residues. This CDR3 reads CASRPKPLTGYTEAFF. DNA for the CDR3: TGTGCCAGCAGACCTAAACCCCTGACAGGGTACACTGAAGCTTTCTTT. Filled out from reference TRBV28 and TRBJ1-1, the complete variable domain reads DVKVTQSSRYLVKRTGEKVFLECVQDMDHENMFWYRQDPGLGLRLIYFSYDVKMKEKGDIPEGYSVSREKKERFSLILESASTNQTSMYLCASRPKPLTGYTEAFFGQGTRLTVV.

The rearrangement uses TRBV27 and TRBJ2-7, with D perhaps TRBD1 (6 bases). The length of the CDR3 is 17 residues. With 2 bases removed from V and 2 bases from J, the gap between germline ends came to 19 bases. Germline V gene data show CDR1 as MNHEY and CDR2 as SMNVEV (reference sequence). DNA of the CDR3: TGTGCCAGCAGTTTAAAACAGGGTATAGTTCGGGCCTACGAGCAGTACTTC. It codes for CASSLKQGIVRAYEQYF.

The sample holds a few counts of this clonotype. The chain recombines TRBV3-1 with TRBJ2-1, with 12 bases that match TRBD2. V shed 2 bases and J 8 bases; nucleotides not matched to a gene: 10. The V gene's germline CDR1 is LGHDT and CDR2 YNNKEL (reference sequence). The CDR3 extends over 17 amino acids. In DNA, the CDR3 is TGTGCCAGCAGCCAACCTCCTCTAGCGGGAGGGAGGGATGAGCAGTTCTTC. As protein: CASSQPPLAGGRDEQFF.